This is a list of T cell receptor beta chains from one sample in a study of blood T cell repertoires in COVID-19. Profiling relied on immunoSEQ multiplex PCR, and the TCRdb table lists in-frame clones only, not all of them. The sample holds some 150,000 clones; about 76% are singletons and the top ten take 8% to 9.5%. Sequencing input: peripheral blood. The receptors were gathered from an older woman with active or convalescent COVID-19. CDR3s include the opening cysteine and the closing phenylalanine or tryptophan. Fields, in order: clone size, D gene, V gene, CDR3 length, J gene, CDR3 protein, CDR3 DNA. A D gene is named only where the DNA matches it firmly. Some rows have no size entry. The others give once, few or many, or a class for an expanded clone.

clone size: -
D gene: -
V gene: TRBV6-1
CDR3 length: 17
J gene: TRBJ2-3
CDR3 protein: CASSEIWRGSVGDTQYF
CDR3 DNA: TGTGCCAGCAGTGAAATATGGCGGGGCTCGGTTGGAGATACGCAGTATTTT

clone size: -
D gene: -
V gene: TRBV30
CDR3 length: 12
J gene: TRBJ2-3
CDR3 protein: CAWSVQTDTQYF
CDR3 DNA: TGTGCCTGGAGTGTACAAACAGATACGCAGTATTTT

clone size: -
D gene: TRBD2
V gene: TRBV4-1
CDR3 length: 18
J gene: TRBJ2-3
CDR3 protein: CASSQAPTSGSRVDTQYF
CDR3 DNA: TGCGCCAGCAGCCAAGCGCCCACTAGCGGGTCCCGCGTTGATACGCAGTATTTT

clone size: -
D gene: -
V gene: TRBV9
CDR3 length: 14
J gene: TRBJ1-5
CDR3 protein: CASSVSGSNQPQHF
CDR3 DNA: TGTGCCAGCAGCGTAAGCGGGTCCAATCAGCCCCAGCATTTT

clone size: -
D gene: -
V gene: TRBV5-1
CDR3 length: 12
J gene: TRBJ2-2
CDR3 protein: CASSLSPGELFF
CDR3 DNA: TGCGCCAGCAGCTTGAGCCCCGGGGAGCTGTTTTTT

clone size: -
D gene: TRBD1
V gene: TRBV30
CDR3 length: 13
J gene: TRBJ1-6
CDR3 protein: CAWRGQDNSPLHF
CDR3 DNA: TGTGCCTGGAGAGGACAGGATAATTCACCCCTCCACTTT

clone size: -
D gene: -
V gene: TRBV21-1
CDR3 length: 14
J gene: TRBJ2-4
CDR3 protein: CASSKVSSENIQYF
CDR3 DNA: TGTGCCAGCAGCAAAGTCTCGAGCGAAAACATTCAGTACTTC

clone size: -
D gene: TRBD1
V gene: TRBV18
CDR3 length: 16
J gene: TRBJ1-2
CDR3 protein: CASSPLVNRGYDGYTF
CDR3 DNA: TGTGCCAGCTCACCACTCGTTAACAGGGGATACGATGGCTACACCTTC

clone size: -
D gene: TRBD2
V gene: TRBV11-2
CDR3 length: 15
J gene: TRBJ2-1
CDR3 protein: CASSFLAGVLREQFF
CDR3 DNA: TGTGCCAGCAGCTTCCTAGCGGGGGTTTTGCGCGAGCAGTTCTTC

clone size: -
D gene: -
V gene: TRBV7-9
CDR3 length: 12
J gene: TRBJ1-2
CDR3 protein: CASSLVASSYTF
CDR3 DNA: TGTGCCAGCAGCTTAGTTGCCAGTAGCTACACCTTC

clone size: -
D gene: -
V gene: TRBV20-1
CDR3 length: 10
J gene: TRBJ1-1
CDR3 protein: CSALEGKAFF
CDR3 DNA: TGCAGTGCTTTAGAGGGAAAAGCTTTCTTT

clone size: few
D gene: TRBD1
V gene: TRBV2
CDR3 length: 12
J gene: TRBJ2-1
CDR3 protein: CASSYRGNEQFF
CDR3 DNA: TGTGCCAGCAGTTACAGGGGCAATGAGCAGTTCTTC

clone size: -
D gene: TRBD2
V gene: TRBV28
CDR3 length: 17
J gene: TRBJ2-3
CDR3 protein: CASKGTSGGSGTDTQYF
CDR3 DNA: TGTGCCAGCAAGGGGACTAGCGGGGGGTCGGGCACAGATACGCAGTATTTT

clone size: -
D gene: TRBD2
V gene: TRBV5-5
CDR3 length: 16
J gene: TRBJ2-7
CDR3 protein: CASTDRSRGGSYEQYF
CDR3 DNA: TGTGCCAGCACCGACAGAAGTCGGGGGGGCTCCTACGAGCAGTACTTC

clone size: -
D gene: -
V gene: TRBV3-1/TRBV3-2
CDR3 length: 13
J gene: TRBJ1-1
CDR3 protein: CASSRVGNTEAFF
CDR3 DNA: TGTGCCAGCAGCCGCGTTGGGAACACTGAAGCTTTCTTT

clone size: -
D gene: -
V gene: TRBV3-1/TRBV3-2
CDR3 length: 12
J gene: TRBJ1-1
CDR3 protein: CASSQLTREAFF
CDR3 DNA: TGTGCCAGCAGCCAGCTTACACGTGAAGCTTTCTTT

clone size: -
D gene: TRBD1
V gene: TRBV2
CDR3 length: 15
J gene: TRBJ1-4
CDR3 protein: CASSEAQRGREKLFF
CDR3 DNA: TGTGCCAGCAGTGAAGCGCAAAGGGGGCGGGAAAAACTGTTTTTT